This TCR beta chain was profiled in a study of cytomegalovirus exposure and HLA in healthy donors. Use of 60 Vbeta and 13 Jbeta primers characterized the PCR. Data came from immunoSEQ multiplex PCR; TCRdb stores just in-frame clones and leaves some out. The data contain 90,000 to 100,000 clones, under 75% of them singletons. Concerning this clone: Antigen specificity is unknown.

General study findings and limits: Previously analyzed data showed that most TCR beta V segments were productive at a frequency of about 87% or about 30%.

This CDR3 contains 12 residues. Germline V gives CDR1 MNHEY, CDR2 SMNVEV (reference sequence). Trimming cost V 2 bases and J 8 bases, with 9 bases left between them. The rearrangement uses TRBV27 and TRBJ1-2; no clear D gene. Sequencing was carried out using PBMCs. This receptor was taken from a female donor in good health and CMV-seronegative. Written as DNA, the CDR3 is TGTGCCAGCAGTTTAACGGGGAACGGCTACACCTTC. This gives the protein CASSLTGNGYTF.